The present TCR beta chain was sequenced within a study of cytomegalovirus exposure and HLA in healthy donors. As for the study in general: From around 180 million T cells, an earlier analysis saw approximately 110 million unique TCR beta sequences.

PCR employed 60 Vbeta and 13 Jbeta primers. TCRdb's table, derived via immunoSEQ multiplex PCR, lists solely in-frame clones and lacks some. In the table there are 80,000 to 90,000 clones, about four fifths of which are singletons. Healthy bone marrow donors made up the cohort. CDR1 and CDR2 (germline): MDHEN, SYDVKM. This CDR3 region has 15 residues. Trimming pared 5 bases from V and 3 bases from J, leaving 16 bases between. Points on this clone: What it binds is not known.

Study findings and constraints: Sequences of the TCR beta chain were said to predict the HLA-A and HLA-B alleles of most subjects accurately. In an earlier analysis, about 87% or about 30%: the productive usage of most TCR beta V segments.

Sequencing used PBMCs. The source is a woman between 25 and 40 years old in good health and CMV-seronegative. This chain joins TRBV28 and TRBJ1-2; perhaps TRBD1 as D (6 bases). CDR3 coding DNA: TGTGCCAGCAGTCCTTCCGGCGGGGGCTACTATGGCTACACCTTC. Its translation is CASSPSGGGYYGYTF.